Below are 15 T cell receptor beta chains sequenced from a single sample in a study of blood T cell repertoires in COVID-19. The method was immunoSEQ multiplex PCR; TCRdb's version includes in-frame clones alone and lacks a portion of them. Here the sample spans under 200,000 clones, approximately 91% being singletons. Sequencing was carried out using peripheral blood. All receptors come from a man between 50 and 59 years old with acute or convalescent COVID-19.

The table lists this clone with a count of one. This chain links TRBV19 with TRBJ1-5, with 8 bases fitting TRBD1. The germline CDR1 and CDR2 sequences are LNHDA and SQIVND (reference sequence). Trimming at V came to 5 bases and at J to 6 bases, leaving 6 bases not matched to a gene. The CDR3 is 14 residues long. CDR3 DNA: TGTGCCAGTAGTCTGTTTGGGACAGGTCAGCCCCAGCATTTT. It encodes CASSLFGTGQPQHF.

This clone was seen a single time. The chain recombines TRBV13 with TRBJ2-3, with TRBD1 identical over 7 bases. Germline V gene lookup returns CDR1 PRHDT and CDR2 FYEKMQ (reference sequence). The CDR3 has 16 amino acids. Losses at the gene ends were 5 bases for V and 4 bases for J; bases not matched to a gene: 12. The CDR3 loop reads CASSTIQGLRPDTQYF. The CDR3 coding sequence is TGTGCCAGCAGCACCATACAGGGGTTGAGGCCAGATACGCAGTATTTT.

This chain links TRBV3-1 (or the pseudogene TRBV3-2) with TRBJ2-5; D is uncertain. Trimming cost V 4 bases and J 0 bases, with 12 bases left between them. The germline V gene has CDR1 LGHDT and CDR2 YNNKEL (reference sequence). The CDR3 consists of 15 residues. In DNA form, the CDR3 reads TGTGCCAGCAGCCCTACAGCTGCGAACCAAGAGACCCAGTACTTC. Its protein is CASSPTAANQETQYF.

This chain joins TRBV6-6 and TRBJ2-1, with 7 nucleotides matching TRBD2. In germline, CDR1 is MNHNY, CDR2 SVGAGI (reference sequence). Trimming removed 0 bases from V and 9 bases from J; junction bases left unmatched: 11. The CDR3 is made up of 16 amino acids. The CDR3 DNA follows: TGTGCCAGCAGTTACTCACCGGGAGGCGGAGGATCTGAGCAGTTCTTC. The encoded protein is CASSYSPGGGGSEQFF.

J is TRBJ1-3 and V is TRBV28; D call uncertain. The ends were cut back, 3 bases at V and 0 bases at J, with 6 bases in the middle. Germline V gene lookup returns CDR1 MDHEN and CDR2 SYDVKM. CDR3 length: 14 residues. The CDR3 sequence is CASSLLSSGNTIYF. Here the CDR3 DNA reads TGTGCCAGCAGTTTGCTGAGCTCTGGAAACACCATATATTTT.

The chain combines TRBV29-1 with TRBJ2-3; 7 bases fit TRBD2. J was trimmed by 3 bases and V by 0 bases; bases with no gene match: 6. The V gene's germline CDR1 is SQVTM and CDR2 ANQGSEA. The CDR3 extends over 15 amino acids. CDR3 amino acids: CSVEDRGGRTDTQYF. CDR3 nucleotides: TGCAGCGTTGAAGATCGCGGGGGAAGGACAGATACGCAGTATTTT.

The chain is built from TRBV5-1 and TRBJ2-5, with D maybe TRBD2 (6 bases). The germline CDR1 and CDR2 sequences are SGHRS and YFSETQ. CDR3 length equals 13 residues. With 2 bases removed from V and 5 bases from J, the gap between germline ends came to 10 bases. CDR3 protein: CASSLTSWETQYF. The CDR3 nucleotides are TGCGCCAGCAGCTTAACTAGCTGGGAGACCCAGTACTTC. Complete variable domain (other parts from reference TRBV5-1 and TRBJ2-5): KAGVTQTPRYLIKTRGQQVTLSCSPISGHRSVSWYQQTPGQGLQFLFEYFSETQRNKGNFPGRFSGRQFSNSRSEMNVSTLELGDSALYLCASSLTSWETQYFGPGTRLLVL.

This chain uses TRBV7-2 with TRBJ1-6; no definite D call. Germline CDR1 SGHTA, CDR2 FQGNSA. Trimming removed 2 bases at V and 0 bases at J, with 8 bases between. The CDR3 contains 16 residues. The CDR3 bases are TGTGCCAGCAGCTTAAGTCCAGGCTCCTATAATTCACCCCTCCACTTT. It yields the protein CASSLSPGSYNSPLHF.

The genes are TRBV5-4 and TRBJ2-3; 14 bases fit TRBD2. V gave up 4 bases and J gave up 3 bases; unmatched junction bases: 10. This CDR3 comprises 18 residues. In germline, CDR1 is SGHNT, CDR2 YYREEE (reference sequence). The CDR3 nucleotides read TGTGCCAGCAGCGCCATAGGACTAGCGGGAGGTTTTACAGATACGCAGTATTTT. Its protein is CASSAIGLAGGFTDTQYF.

The rearrangement uses TRBV20-1 and TRBJ1-6; D uncertain. Trimming took off 3 bases at V and 0 bases at J, with 9 bases between the two ends. The CDR3 runs 15 residues. Germline assignment: CDR1 DFQATT and CDR2 SNEGSKA (reference sequence). For the CDR3, the DNA is TGCAGTGCTAGTGAGGTCAGCTCCTATAATTCACCCCTCCACTTT. Its translation: CSASEVSSYNSPLHF.

This clone has just one count. The chain combines TRBV5-1 with TRBJ2-1, with 12 bases matching TRBD1. The V gene's germline CDR1 is SGHRS and CDR2 YFSETQ. V shed 3 bases, J shed 2 bases, and the junction held 9 bases outside the gene matches. There are 18 residues in the CDR3. For the CDR3, the DNA is TGCGCCAGCAGCTACGTCCCGGGACAGGGGGCCCCCTACAATGAGCAGTTCTTC. Translated: CASSYVPGQGAPYNEQFF.

CDR3 nucleotides: TGTGCCAGTAGCCACAGGGCAGGAATGAACACTGAAGCTTTCTTT. Translated, it gives CASSHRAGMNTEAFF. The chain is built from TRBV19 and TRBJ1-1; the D gene is possibly TRBD1 (6 bases). The CDR3 is made up of 15 amino acids. With 6 bases removed from V and 0 bases from J, the gap between germline ends came to 14 bases. Germline CDR1 and CDR2: LNHDA and SQIVND (reference sequence). Supplemented by reference TRBV19 and TRBJ1-1, the full variable domain reads DGGITQSPKYLFRKEGQNVTLSCEQNLNHDAMYWYRQDPGQGLRLIYYSQIVNDFQKGDIAEGYSVSREKKESFPLTVTSAQKNPTAFYLCASSHRAGMNTEAFFGQGTRLTVV.

The rearrangement joins TRBV12-3 or TRBV12-4 to TRBJ2-7, with D possibly TRBD2 on 5 matching bases. V lost 5 bases and J lost 4, with 12 bases in between. The CDR3 runs to 13 residues. For the CDR3, the DNA is TGTGCCAGCAGTCGAATGGGAGCTTACGAGCAGTACTTC. Its protein product is CASSRMGAYEQYF.

The rearrangement links TRBV10-3 to TRBJ2-1; 14 bases agree with TRBD2. CDR3 size: 13 residues. V was pared by 10 bases and J by 7 bases, with 3 bases of the junction left unmatched. The germline CDR1 and CDR2 sequences are ENHRY and SYGVKD. Written as DNA, the CDR3 is TGTGCCACGACTAGCGGGGGGGGGAATGAGCAGTTCTTC. Translating gives CATTSGGGNEQFF.

The chain has TRBV7-2 and TRBJ2-5; D gene unclear. Germline assignment: CDR1 SGHTA and CDR2 FQGNSA. This CDR3 region has 13 residues. Trimming left V 1 base short and J 3 bases short, with 6 bases between. The CDR3 DNA reads as TGTGCCAGCAGCTTAGGTCCGGAAGAGACCCAGTACTTC. Translated, it gives CASSLGPEETQYF.